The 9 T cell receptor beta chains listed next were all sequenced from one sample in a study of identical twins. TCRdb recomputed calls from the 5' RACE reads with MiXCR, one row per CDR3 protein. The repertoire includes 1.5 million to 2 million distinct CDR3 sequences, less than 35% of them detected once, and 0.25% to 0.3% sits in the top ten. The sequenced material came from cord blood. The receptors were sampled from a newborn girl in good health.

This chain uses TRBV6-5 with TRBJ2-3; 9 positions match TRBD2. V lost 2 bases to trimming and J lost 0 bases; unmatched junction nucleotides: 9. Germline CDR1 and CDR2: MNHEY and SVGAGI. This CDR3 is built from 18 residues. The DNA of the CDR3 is TGTGCCAGCAGTTACACCAAATTAGCGGGAGCCAGCACAGATACGCAGTATTTT. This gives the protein CASSYTKLAGASTDTQYF.

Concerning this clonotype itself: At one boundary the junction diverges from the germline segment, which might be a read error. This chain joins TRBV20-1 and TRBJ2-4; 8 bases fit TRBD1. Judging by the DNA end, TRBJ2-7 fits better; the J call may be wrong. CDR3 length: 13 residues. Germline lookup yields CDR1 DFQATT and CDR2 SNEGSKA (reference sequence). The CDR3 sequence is CCARETGVYEQYF. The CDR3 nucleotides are TGCTGTGCTAGGGAGACAGGGGTCTACGAGCAGTACTTC.

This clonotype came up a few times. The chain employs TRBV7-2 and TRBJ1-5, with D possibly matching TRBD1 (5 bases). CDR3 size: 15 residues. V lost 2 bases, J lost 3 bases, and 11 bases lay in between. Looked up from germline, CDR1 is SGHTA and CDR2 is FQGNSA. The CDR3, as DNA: TGTGCCAGCAGCTTATGGGGGTTTGCCAATCAGCCCCAGCATTTT. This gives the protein CASSLWGFANQPQHF. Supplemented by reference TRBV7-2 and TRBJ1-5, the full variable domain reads GAGVSQSPSNKVTEKGKDVELRCDPISGHTALYWYRQSLGQGLEFLIYFQGNSAPDKSGLPSDRFSAERTGGSVSTLTIQRTQQEDSAVYLCASSLWGFANQPQHFGDGTRLSIL.

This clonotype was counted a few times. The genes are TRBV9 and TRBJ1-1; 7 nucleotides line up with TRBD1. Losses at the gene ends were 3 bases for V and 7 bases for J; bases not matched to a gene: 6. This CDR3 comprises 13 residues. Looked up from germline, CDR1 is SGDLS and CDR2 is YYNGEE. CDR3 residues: CASSAGQELEAFF. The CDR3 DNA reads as TGTGCCAGCAGCGCCGGACAGGAGCTTGAAGCTTTCTTT. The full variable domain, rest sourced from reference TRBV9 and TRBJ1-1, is DSGVTQTPKHLITATGQRVTLRCSPRSGDLSVYWYQQSLDQGLQFLIQYYNGEERAKGNILERFSAQQFPDLHSELNLSSLELGDSALYFCASSAGQELEAFFGQGTRLTVV.

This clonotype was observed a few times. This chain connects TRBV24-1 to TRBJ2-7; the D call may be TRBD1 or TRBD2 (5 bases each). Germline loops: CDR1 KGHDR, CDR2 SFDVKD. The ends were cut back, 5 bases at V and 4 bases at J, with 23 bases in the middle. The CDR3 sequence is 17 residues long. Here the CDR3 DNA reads TGTGCCACCAGTGGGAGAAGAGCCGGGACCGCAGATTACGAGCAGTACTTC. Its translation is CATSGRRAGTADYEQYF.

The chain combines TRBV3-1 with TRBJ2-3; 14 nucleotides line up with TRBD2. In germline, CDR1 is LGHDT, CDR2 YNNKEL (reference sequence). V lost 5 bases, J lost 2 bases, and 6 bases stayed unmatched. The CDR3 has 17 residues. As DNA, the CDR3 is TGTGCCAGCAGCTGGGGACTAGCGGGAGCCTTCACAGATACGCAGTATTTT. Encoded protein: CASSWGLAGAFTDTQYF.

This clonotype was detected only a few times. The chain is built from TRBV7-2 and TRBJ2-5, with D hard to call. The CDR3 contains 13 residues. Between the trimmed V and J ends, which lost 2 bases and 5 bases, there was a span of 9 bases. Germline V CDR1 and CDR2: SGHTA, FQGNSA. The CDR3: CASSLWYLETQYF. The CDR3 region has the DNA TGTGCCAGCAGCTTATGGTATCTTGAGACCCAGTACTTC.

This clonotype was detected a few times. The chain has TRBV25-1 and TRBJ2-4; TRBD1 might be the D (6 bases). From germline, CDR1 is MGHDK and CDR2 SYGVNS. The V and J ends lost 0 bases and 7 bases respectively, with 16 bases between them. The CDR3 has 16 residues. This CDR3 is CASSEYRGTSGNIQYF. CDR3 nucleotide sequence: TGTGCCAGCAGTGAATATAGGGGGACCTCGGGGAACATTCAGTACTTC.

This CDR3 is CAISERRGDPYEQYF. CDR3 coding DNA: TGTGCCATCAGTGAGAGGCGGGGGGACCCCTACGAGCAGTACTTC. This rearrangement joins TRBV10-3 to TRBJ2-7, with 8 bases aligning to TRBD2. This CDR3 spans 15 amino acids. CDR1 ENHRY and CDR2 SYGVKD come from the germline V gene. V gave up 2 bases and J gave up 2 bases; unmatched junction bases: 5.